Sequencing of this T cell receptor beta chain was carried out in a study of shared clonotypes between healthy human individuals (dated by TCRdb to the early 2020s). Broadly, across the study: The cohort included three men and two women between 18 and 49 years of age. Between about 0.85 and 10 billion PBMCs per donor were obtained by leukapheresis. The study deeply sequenced blood TCR repertoires of five healthy adults to estimate repertoire size and the extent of clonotype sharing between individuals. To increase sequencing depth and limit assay-specific biases, TCR repertoire library preparation and sequencing were carried out by different laboratories using diverse techniques. Per donor, three plates each were used for CD4 naive and CD4 memory, two for CD8 naive, and one for CD8 memory. Study-wide conclusions, independent of this receptor: Clonotypes shared by all four sorted-subset donors showed higher generation probabilities than non-shared clonotypes. The small number of donors limited the genetic and exposure-history diversity represented. Pairwise subsampling indicated that sequencing depth was expected to affect the degree of clonotype sharing among donors. Even with the large sequencing depth, rarefaction of the sorted-subset datasets indicated that sequencing was incomplete. Sampling was restricted to blood, and TCR repertoires in tissue are likely to differ from TCR repertoires in blood. When several donors were compared, the shared fraction of clonotypes was about 5.2% for naive CD4, approximately 3.3% for naive CD8, about 2.4% for memory CD4, and 0.4% for memory CD8. Larger estimated clonotype richness was generally found for naive subsets than for memory subsets.

Using the deep immunoSEQ assay, multiplex PCR amplified TCR CDR3 regions from genomic DNA. Genomic DNA extracted from each cell subset was distributed evenly over all wells of several immunoSEQ 96-well plates, and each plate served as one replicate. For sorted subsets, roughly 200 ng of genomic DNA, equivalent to around 31,000 T cell genomes, went into each replicate PCR. Purified libraries were measured with a Qubit 3.0 fluorometer, size-checked on a Bioanalyzer 2100, and measured again with the KAPA Library Quantification kit. Each immunoSEQ 96-well plate was sequenced on its own single-read 150-cycle Illumina NextSeq 550 flow cell. From the authors' description of their analysis: Because the immunoSEQ output included only junctional sequences and no quality scores, the filtering could not be the same as the filtering used for full-length reads. Sequences were annotated with PyIR, a Python wrapper for IgBLAST v1.9, using IMGT germline references to assign V/J genes and CDR3. Reads were filtered out if the reads had weak V/J assignments (E-value above 1e-6), no CDR3, stop codons, out-of-frame junctions, or ambiguous translated residues. A V3J clonotype was defined by an identical inferred V gene, J gene, and CDR3 amino acid sequence. Percentage overlap between repertoires was calculated by dividing the number of shared unique clonotypes by the size of the smaller repertoire. Repertoire richness was assessed with RTK rarefaction, the Chao1 estimator, and Recon v2.1 estimates of unobserved clonotypes. Generation probabilities for all TCRbeta clonotypes obtained by the gDNA method from a handful of donors were computed using OLGA. This is the immuneACCESS table as TCRdb keeps it, with only in-frame sequences that have V and J called. A part of the clones is gone; compared with another copy, unresolved V genes explain less than half, and the rest is unexplained. V and J calls and clone size are given by that table; D and trimming were obtained from the DNA. Within this sample are roughly 1,100,000 clones, with 70% to 80% of them counted one time only. The ten largest clones capture roughly 1.5% of the sample.

This clone was seen just once. This clone's antigen is unknown. Base qualities are not provided; no much larger clone lies one nucleotide away. The donors were healthy, HIV-negative adults with no recently reported acute infections or vaccinations. Every donor was a Caucasian adult living in Nashville, Tennessee, USA. CD4+ T cells were enriched through magnetic negative selection, after which naive cells were positively selected on CD45RA and the remaining negative fraction served as the memory subset. Blood was collected by leukapheresis, and PBMCs were isolated by Ficoll-Histopaque density gradient centrifugation and then cryopreserved in liquid nitrogen vapor phase. Purity and quantity of every magnetically sorted T cell population were checked by analytical flow cytometry. Each sorted fraction had its genomic DNA isolated and then quantified by UV absorbance on a Nanodrop 2000c. The sequencing sample was made of memory CD4+ T cells sorted from blood. What this sample's cell subset or site label stands for: CD45RA-negative fraction. The source is a man aged 18 to 29 in good health.

The DNA reads TGTGCCAGCAGCTTACCGCCCTTTACCAGGACTGAAGCTTTCTTT. It translates to CASSLPPFTRTEAFF. Recombination connected TRBV7-6 to TRBJ1-1; no D gene can be assigned with confidence. V is clipped by 2 bases and J by 5 bases, and the sequence between their germline boundaries is 15 bases long. The CDR3 holds 15 amino acids from the cysteine to the phenylalanine. Just CDR3 DNA is preserved here, 45 bases in frame from base 1. Looking up the germline V gene yields CDR1 SGHVS and CDR2 FNYEAQ.